This T cell receptor (beta chain) was sequenced during a study of PD-1 blockade in classical Hodgkin lymphoma. Each patient's relapse followed autologous stem cell transplantation, and brentuximab vedotin exposure varied. Comment on this clone: Its specificity is not known.

Study-wide results and limits: Healthy donors reportedly exceeded newly diagnosed patients in baseline TCR diversity. Complete responders' diversity at baseline resembled that of newly diagnosed patients. Some patients started nivolumab under 1 year after ASCT, and they were excluded. The CD4+ diversity rise by C4D1 was clearest in complete responders.

Clones were sequenced by immunoSEQ multiplex PCR, and TCRdb holds only the in-frame ones, with some missing. The data hold 89,000 or so clones, with approximately 91% observed a single time. The TCR originated in a human donor with classical Hodgkin lymphoma. The sample in question was peripheral blood mononuclear cells (PBMCs), obtained before the second cycle of nivolumab.

CDR3 protein: CAWSEGQSYGYTF. CDR3 nucleotide sequence: TGTGCCTGGAGTGAAGGACAGTCCTATGGCTACACCTTC. This chain uses TRBV30 with TRBJ1-2; the D gene is possibly TRBD1 (6 bases). This CDR3 is 13 amino acids long. Germline V gene lookup returns CDR1 GTSNPN and CDR2 SVGIG (reference sequence). Trimming took 1 base from V and 4 from J, leaving 10 bases between them.